This T cell receptor beta chain stems from a study of T cell responses to AZD1222 COVID-19 vaccine. Regarding the study as a whole: The study reported that nearly half of spike-specific TCRs target unmutated variant regions. No day 14 peak samples; only post-peak repertoires were characterized. Only a handful of AZD1222 recipients, several in all, had baseline seropositivity.

Of note for this clone: Its antigen is undetermined.

Sequencing was performed with immunoSEQ multiplex PCR; in TCRdb, only in-frame clones are kept and a portion is missing. Counted here are some 90,000 clones, 91% occurring once; the ten biggest clones make up roughly 5%. V dropped 7 bases and J dropped 0 bases, with 6 bases sitting between them. This CDR3 region has 12 residues. The V gene's germline CDR1 is SNHLY and CDR2 FYNNEI. Sample: peripheral blood, taken on day 0 of MenACWY control vaccination. The sequence was collected from an adult in good health. V gene TRBV2 combines with J gene TRBJ1-2, with unresolved D. The CDR3 nucleotides are TGTGCCAGCAAGGATTCTAACTATGGCTACACCTTC. Its translation is CASKDSNYGYTF.